This note documents a single T cell receptor beta chain sequence. This sample was taken from a study of T cell responses to AZD1222 COVID-19 vaccine. The CDR3 is made up of 14 amino acids. The germline V gene has CDR1 SGHRS and CDR2 YFSETQ. V dropped 9 bases and J dropped 4 bases, with 17 bases sitting between them. Generated by immunoSEQ multiplex PCR, the TCRdb table keeps only in-frame clones and is missing some. Among some 140,000 clones listed, around 84% were seen once. The sample in question was peripheral blood, obtained on day 0 of AZD1222 vaccination. The source is an adult in good health. This chain connects TRBV5-1 to TRBJ2-1, with a tentative D call TRBD2 (5 bases). Here the CDR3 reads CATRDGSTYNEQFF. The CDR3 nucleotides read TGCGCCACCCGAGATGGGAGTACATACAATGAGCAGTTCTTC.